One sample yielded the 17 T cell receptor beta chains listed below, sequenced in a study of Ad26.COV2.S vaccination and SARS-CoV-2 variants (dated by TCRdb to the early 2020s). The sample's treatment or condition label is to be understood as: roughly 20 received Ad26.COV2.S at low or high dose, single or two shots; a few received placebo; per-sample allocation not given. For vaccine and placebo recipients, the sequenced repertoires came from samples collected on day 63 after the first injection. The library was generated by the immunoSEQ multiplex PCR assay. TCRdb limited this immuneACCESS table to in-frame rearrangements with V and J called. A share of clones is missing; checked studies link under half to unresolved V genes, and the rest is unexplained. In this sample the table shows hundreds of thousands of clones, 80% to 95% of which occur a single time. The ten top clones hold 1.5% to 2% of the sample.

Sequencing was performed on peripheral blood, taken in a trial of Ad26.COV2.S vaccine versus placebo. The receptors were gathered from a person between 18 and 60 years old who received the Ad26.COV2.S COVID-19 vaccine or a placebo.

The CDR3 nucleotides are TGTGCCAGCAGTCGGGGGTTCACCTACGAGCAGTACTTC. Translating gives CASSRGFTYEQYF. The rearrangement links TRBV5-6 to TRBJ2-7, with TRBD2 as a possible D gene (6 bases). Per the germline V gene, CDR1 is SGHDT and CDR2 is YYEEEE. This CDR3 contains 13 residues. The V gene lost 5 bases and the J gene lost 2 bases, with 11 bases spanning the gap.

V usage is TRBV28 and J usage is TRBJ2-2; 12 bases map to TRBD1. V gave up 2 bases and J gave up 6 bases; unmatched junction bases: 7. In germline, CDR1 is MDHEN, CDR2 SYDVKM. The CDR3 totals 17 residues. The CDR3 DNA sequence: TGTGCCAGCAGTTTAGGTTGGGGACAGGGGGCCCCCGGGGAGCTGTTTTTT. This gives the protein CASSLGWGQGAPGELFF.

CDR3 in DNA: TGTGCCAGCAGTTTCAAATTGGACATTACGGAGACCCAGTACTTC. Translation gives CASSFKLDITETQYF. The rearrangement joins TRBV28 to TRBJ2-5; the D gene is possibly TRBD1 (5 bases). Per the germline V gene, CDR1 is MDHEN and CDR2 is SYDVKM. CDR3 length: 15 amino acids. V lost 3 bases to trimming and J lost 5 bases, with 16 bases between them.

This clone showed up just a few times. This chain uses TRBV9 with TRBJ1-1; D possibly corresponds to TRBD1 (6 bases). CDR3 length: 15 amino acids. V was trimmed by 4 bases and J by 0 bases, leaving 13 bases between them. CDR1 is SGDLS and CDR2 is YYNGEE in the germline V gene. CDR3 bases: TGTGCCAGCAGCCCTCACAGGGTGATGAACACTGAAGCTTTCTTT. Protein sequence: CASSPHRVMNTEAFF. Supplemented by reference TRBV9 and TRBJ1-1, the full variable domain reads DSGVTQTPKHLITATGQRVTLRCSPRSGDLSVYWYQQSLDQGLQFLIQYYNGEERAKGNILERFSAQQFPDLHSELNLSSLELGDSALYFCASSPHRVMNTEAFFGQGTRLTVV.

This rearrangement joins TRBV28 to TRBJ2-2; D is perhaps TRBD1 or TRBD2 (7 bases each). The germline CDR1 and CDR2 sequences are MDHEN and SYDVKM. The CDR3 has 14 residues. The germline V and J ends were trimmed by 9 bases and 6 bases, with 17 bases remaining between them. The CDR3 DNA sequence: TGTGCCAGTACCACGGGGAGGGGGCCCGGGGAGCTGTTTTTT. This translates into CASTTGRGPGELFF.

The genes are TRBV6-5 and TRBJ2-2, with D maybe TRBD1 (5 bases). The CDR3 has 15 amino acids. CDR1 and CDR2 (germline): MNHEY, SVGAGI. Trimming removed 2 bases at V and 7 bases at J, with 14 bases between. The CDR3 coding sequence is TGTGCCAGCAGTTACGGCAGGCAGGGTAGCGGGGAGCTGTTTTTT. Its protein is CASSYGRQGSGELFF.

The chain uses TRBV3-1 (or the pseudogene TRBV3-2) and TRBJ2-3, with TRBD2 identical over 9 bases. CDR1 and CDR2 from the germline V gene are LGHDT and YNNKEL (reference sequence). The J segment lost 5 bases and the V segment lost 5 bases, leaving 5 bases of the junction unmatched. The CDR3 consists of 14 residues. The chain's CDR3 is CASSSLAGRDTQYF. DNA for the CDR3: TGTGCCAGCAGCAGCCTAGCGGGGAGAGATACGCAGTATTTT.

V and J are TRBV11-2 and TRBJ1-4; no reliable D call. The V gene lost 3 bases and the J gene lost 3 bases, with 11 bases spanning the gap. Germline V CDR1 and CDR2: SGHAT, FQNNGV. The CDR3 has 15 residues. In DNA form, the CDR3 reads TGTGCCAGCAGCTTCCTCTGGTCCGCTAATGAAAAACTGTTTTTT. Residues: CASSFLWSANEKLFF.

The chain uses TRBV6-2 or TRBV6-3 and TRBJ1-5; no reliable D call. Trimming stripped 5 bases from V and 3 bases from J, with 8 bases between. The CDR3 loop spans 13 amino acids. In germline, CDR1 is MNHEY, CDR2 SVGEGT. In nucleotides, the CDR3 is TGTGCCAGCAGTACCGATAACAATCAGCCCCAGCATTTT. Translating gives CASSTDNNQPQHF.

This clone appeared a single time. The chain uses TRBV19 and TRBJ1-6; TRBD1 aligns across 7 bases. Germline V gene sequence: CDR1 LNHDA, CDR2 SQIVND (reference sequence). This CDR3 spans 13 amino acids. The junction had 6 bases not matched to a gene; V was cut back by 9 bases and J by 7 bases. The CDR3 spells CASGDSLNSPLHF. Here the CDR3 DNA reads TGTGCCAGCGGGGACAGTCTCAATTCACCCCTCCACTTT.

V usage is TRBV4-3 and J usage is TRBJ2-7; 10 positions agree with TRBD1. The CDR3 is 15 amino acids. Germline CDR1 reads LGHNA; CDR2 reads YSLEER. V shed 1 base, J shed 1 base, and the junction held 1 base outside the gene matches. The CDR3 region is CASSQGDRGSYEQYF. The CDR3 nucleotides read TGCGCCAGCAGCCAAGGGGACAGGGGATCCTACGAGCAGTACTTC.

V and J are TRBV2 and TRBJ2-7, with D hard to call. CDR3 length: 13 amino acids. Trimming pared 2 bases from V and 2 bases from J, leaving 7 bases between. CDR1 is SNHLY, CDR2 FYNNEI, per germline. CDR3 sequence reads: CASSEQRAYEQYF. The CDR3 region has the DNA TGTGCCAGCAGTGAACAGAGAGCCTACGAGCAGTACTTC.

This chain joins TRBV6-2 or TRBV6-3 and TRBJ2-7; D is unresolved. The CDR3 sequence is 11 residues long. Trimming took off 6 bases at V and 3 bases at J, with 6 bases between the two ends. Germline CDR1 reads MNHEY; CDR2 reads SVGEGT. DNA for the CDR3: TGTGCCAGCAGATACGACTACGAGCAGTACTTC. It translates to CASRYDYEQYF.

The rearrangement links TRBV18 to TRBJ1-1, with 8 bases aligning to TRBD1. This CDR3 comprises 12 residues. V trimming: 1 base; J trimming: 10 bases; junction bases outside the gene matches: 2. Germline values: CDR1 KGHSH, CDR2 LQKENI. The chain's CDR3 is CASSPLQGGAFF. The CDR3 DNA reads as TGTGCCAGCTCACCACTACAGGGGGGAGCTTTCTTT.

This chain uses TRBV5-6 with TRBJ1-1; D unclear. The CDR3 has 15 amino acids. V lost 0 bases, J lost 3 bases, and 12 bases lay in between. From germline, CDR1 is SGHDT and CDR2 YYEEEE. This chain's CDR3 is CASSLVEEGYTEAFF. In DNA, the CDR3 is TGTGCCAGCAGCTTGGTCGAGGAGGGATACACTGAAGCTTTCTTT.

The chain employs TRBV6-6 and TRBJ1-5; no clear D gene. Germline CDR1 and CDR2: MNHNY and SVGAGI (reference sequence). Between the trimmed V and J ends, which lost 5 bases and 5 bases, there was a span of 10 bases. This CDR3 spans 13 amino acids. CDR3 coding DNA: TGTGCCAGCAGTCCTTCTGGGTATCAGCCCCAGCATTTT. As protein: CASSPSGYQPQHF.

The sample holds one count of this clone. J is TRBJ2-5 and V is TRBV7-2; 9 nucleotides align to TRBD1. The CDR3 contains 15 residues. The V gene's germline CDR1 is SGHTA and CDR2 FQGNSA. The V segment lost 5 bases and the J segment 5 bases; nucleotides outside the gene matches: 9. CDR3 region: CASSLHRGRGETQYF. The CDR3 bases are TGTGCCAGCAGCCTACACAGGGGGCGCGGGGAGACCCAGTACTTC. Full variable domain (outside the CDR3, taken from reference TRBV7-2 and TRBJ2-5): GAGVSQSPSNKVTEKGKDVELRCDPISGHTALYWYRQSLGQGLEFLIYFQGNSAPDKSGLPSDRFSAERTGGSVSTLTIQRTQQEDSAVYLCASSLHRGRGETQYFGPGTRLLVL.